Listed here are 19 T cell receptor beta chains from one sample, sequenced in a study of blood T cell repertoires in COVID-19. TCRdb keeps only in-frame clones here, not all; method: immunoSEQ multiplex PCR. The sample has 150,000 to 200,000 clones; 90% to 95% are singletons. Sequencing used peripheral blood. The receptors stem from a middle-aged man with acute or convalescent COVID-19.

The chain recombines TRBV5-1 with TRBJ2-1; D may be TRBD1 (6 bases). The ends were cut back, 4 bases at V and 3 bases at J, with 14 bases in the middle. Germline V gene data show CDR1 as SGHRS and CDR2 as YFSETQ. This CDR3 has 15 amino acids. The CDR3 region is CASSGSGTNYNEQFF. The CDR3 DNA sequence: TGCGCCAGCAGCGGGTCGGGGACAAACTACAATGAGCAGTTCTTC.

This clone has a single count. The V and J genes are TRBV19 and TRBJ1-5; D is unresolved. CDR3 size: 20 residues. Per germline, CDR1 LNHDA and CDR2 SQIVND (reference sequence). V gave up 4 bases and J gave up 1 base, with 26 bases separating them. CDR3 protein: CASSTEPEDPTFGSNQPQHF. The CDR3 DNA is TGTGCCAGTAGTACGGAACCGGAGGACCCAACTTTTGGGAGCAATCAGCCCCAGCATTTT. Full variable domain (missing parts from reference TRBV19 and TRBJ1-5): DGGITQSPKYLFRKEGQNVTLSCEQNLNHDAMYWYRQDPGQGLRLIYYSQIVNDFQKGDIAEGYSVSREKKESFPLTVTSAQKNPTAFYLCASSTEPEDPTFGSNQPQHFGDGTRLSIL.

The CDR3 DNA reads TGTGCCAGCAGCGTAAGGGGGACACTTAACTATGGCTACACCTTC. Translation gives CASSVRGTLNYGYTF. The chain has TRBV9 and TRBJ1-2, with a weak D call TRBD1 (6 bases). V lost 1 base and J 1 base, leaving 11 bases between the germline ends. There are 15 residues in the CDR3. The V gene's germline CDR1 is SGDLS and CDR2 YYNGEE.

This rearrangement joins TRBV7-6 to TRBJ2-7, with D possibly matching TRBD2 (7 bases). This CDR3 contains 15 residues. Trimming took 3 bases from V and 6 from J, leaving 18 bases between them. Germline lookup yields CDR1 SGHVS and CDR2 FNYEAQ. CDR3 DNA sequence: TGTGCCAGCAGCTTTGGGCCAGGGGCGGGAGTCGAGCAGTACTTC. Protein: CASSFGPGAGVEQYF.

The CDR3 reads CASSPLTSGALYEQYF. The CDR3 coding sequence is TGTGCCAGCAGTCCCCTGACTAGCGGGGCCCTCTACGAGCAGTACTTC. The chain carries TRBV28 and TRBJ2-7; 11 bases are shared with TRBD2. J gave up 3 bases and V 5 bases, and 9 bases lay outside the gene matches. CDR1 and CDR2 (germline): MDHEN, SYDVKM. The CDR3 has 16 amino acids.

The chain is built from TRBV5-6 and TRBJ2-4; 11 bases map to TRBD2. The CDR3 runs 17 residues. CDR1 is SGHDT and CDR2 is YYEEEE in the germline V gene. Trimming at V came to 4 bases and at J to 6 bases, leaving 12 bases not matched to a gene. As DNA, the CDR3 is TGTGCCAGCAGCCACCAACTAGCGGGAGCGGGAAGAAACATTCAGTACTTC. Its protein is CASSHQLAGAGRNIQYF.

This chain links TRBV12-3 or TRBV12-4 with TRBJ1-2; perhaps TRBD1 as D (5 bases). CDR3 size: 13 residues. The V gene lost 1 base and the J gene lost 5 bases, with 8 bases spanning the gap. The CDR3 region is CASSLGGLYGYTF. The DNA of the CDR3 is TGTGCCAGCAGTTTAGGGGGACTTTATGGCTACACCTTC.

The V and J genes are TRBV19 and TRBJ1-5; 9 nucleotides agree with TRBD1. This CDR3 spans 16 amino acids. CDR1 is LNHDA, CDR2 SQIVND, per germline (reference sequence). The J segment lost 4 bases and the V segment lost 4 bases, leaving 8 bases of the junction unmatched. Here the CDR3 reads CASSTEFGQGNQPQHF. The CDR3 coding sequence is TGTGCCAGTAGTACAGAATTCGGACAGGGGAATCAGCCCCAGCATTTT. The full variable domain, its missing parts supplied by reference TRBV19 and TRBJ1-5, is DGGITQSPKYLFRKEGQNVTLSCEQNLNHDAMYWYRQDPGQGLRLIYYSQIVNDFQKGDIAEGYSVSREKKESFPLTVTSAQKNPTAFYLCASSTEFGQGNQPQHFGDGTRLSIL.

The gene calls are TRBV28 and TRBJ2-1; weak D call: TRBD2 (6 bases). The V gene's germline CDR1 is MDHEN and CDR2 SYDVKM. With 5 bases removed from V and 10 bases from J, the gap between germline ends came to 18 bases. This CDR3 spans 14 amino acids. The CDR3 DNA follows: TGTGCCAGCAGTCCCGGAGGGAAGCCTGGGGAGCAGTTCTTC. It yields the protein CASSPGGKPGEQFF.

The chain links TRBV28 to TRBJ2-5; maybe TRBD1 (5 bases). The V end lost 3 bases, the J end lost 3 bases, and 20 bases lay between the germline ends. Germline loops: CDR1 MDHEN, CDR2 SYDVKM. This CDR3 has 17 residues. CDR3 nucleotides: TGTGCCAGCAGTTTCCTACTGGGAAAGGAAGGGGAAGAGACCCAGTACTTC. Its protein is CASSFLLGKEGEETQYF.

The chain is built from TRBV19 and TRBJ2-3; TRBD2 agrees at 10 bases. Germline loops: CDR1 LNHDA, CDR2 SQIVND (reference sequence). V was pared by 3 bases and J by 2 bases, with 5 bases of the junction left unmatched. This CDR3 contains 16 residues. The CDR3 nucleotides read TGTGCCAGTAGTATTCTACTAGCGGGACCCACAGATACGCAGTATTTT. Translation gives CASSILLAGPTDTQYF.

As DNA, the CDR3 is TGTGCCAGCAGCTTATTTCGGGGGGCCGGGGATACGCAGTATTTT. Protein: CASSLFRGAGDTQYF. V is TRBV7-2 and J is TRBJ2-3; weak D call: TRBD2 (7 bases). The CDR3 spans 15 residues. Trimming removed 2 bases at V and 6 bases at J, with 15 bases between. The germline CDR1 and CDR2 sequences are SGHTA and FQGNSA.

The rearrangement joins TRBV5-5 to TRBJ2-1; TRBD2 matches at 10 bases. The CDR3 covers 15 residues. V lost 0 bases and J lost 6; bases outside the gene matches: 3. CDR1 SGHKS and CDR2 YYEKEE come from the germline V gene (reference sequence). CDR3 in DNA: TGTGCCAGCAGCTTGGAAGCGGGAGGGCCCAATGAGCAGTTCTTC. The encoded protein is CASSLEAGGPNEQFF.

The gene calls are TRBV30 and TRBJ2-3; 12 nucleotides agree with TRBD2. CDR1 and CDR2 (germline): GTSNPN, SVGIG (reference sequence). The V segment lost 3 bases and the J segment 4 bases; nucleotides outside the gene matches: 2. CDR3 length equals 14 residues. The CDR3 region has the DNA TGTGCCTGGAGGCGACTAGCGGGGGCAGATACGCAGTATTTT. It is translated as CAWRRLAGADTQYF.

The chain couples TRBV7-3 to TRBJ2-7; possibly TRBD1 for D (5 bases). Trimming took 5 bases from V and 3 from J, leaving 14 bases between them. The CDR3 length is 14 residues. Germline V gene data show CDR1 as SGHTA and CDR2 as FQGTGA. The CDR3: CASSPGLTGYEQYF. CDR3 nucleotide sequence: TGTGCCAGCAGCCCAGGCCTTACAGGCTACGAGCAGTACTTC.

The chain employs TRBV19 and TRBJ1-5; D remains ambiguous. The CDR3 has 12 amino acids. Germline CDR1 is LNHDA and CDR2 is SQIVND (reference sequence). V was pared by 1 base and J by 7 bases, with 5 bases between. The DNA of the CDR3 is TGTGCCAGTAGTATAGGAGGGCAGCCCCAGCATTTT. Translation: CASSIGGQPQHF. Full variable domain (remainder filled in from reference TRBV19 and TRBJ1-5): DGGITQSPKYLFRKEGQNVTLSCEQNLNHDAMYWYRQDPGQGLRLIYYSQIVNDFQKGDIAEGYSVSREKKESFPLTVTSAQKNPTAFYLCASSIGGQPQHFGDGTRLSIL.

The chain joins TRBV6-5 to TRBJ1-2; a weak D match, TRBD1 (6 bases). There are 13 residues in the CDR3. Looked up from germline, CDR1 is MNHEY and CDR2 is SVGAGI. The ends were cut back, 4 bases at V and 4 bases at J, with 10 bases in the middle. The CDR3 here is CASSSGQFYGYTF. The CDR3 DNA follows: TGTGCCAGCAGTTCCGGACAGTTCTATGGCTACACCTTC.

V is TRBV7-2 and J is TRBJ1-1, with D perhaps TRBD1 (5 bases). The CDR3 has 14 residues. From germline, CDR1 is SGHTA and CDR2 FQGNSA. Trimming removed 0 bases from V and 6 bases from J, with 11 bases in between. CDR3 sequence reads: CASSLAGRGSEAFF. For the CDR3, the DNA is TGTGCCAGCAGCTTAGCCGGGCGGGGGTCTGAAGCTTTCTTT.

On this clone: At one end, the junction sequence differs from germline, possibly due to a read error. The chain has TRBV7-2 and TRBJ2-1; 12 nucleotides line up with TRBD2. This CDR3 contains 15 residues. Germline V lookup: CDR1 SGHTA, CDR2 FQGNSA. The CDR3 DNA reads TGTGCCAGCAGCATAGCTAGCGGGGGGGGCAATGAGCAGTTCTTC. Translation gives CASSIASGGGNEQFF.